Below, 11 T cell receptor beta chains from the same sample are listed, as sequenced in a study of T cells after yellow fever vaccination. TCRdb re-called the 5' RACE reads with MiXCR, one entry per CDR3 protein. This table has fewer than 650,000 distinct CDR3 sequences, just over 20% appearing once. The input for sequencing was PBMCs, taken about 20 days after the first yellow fever vaccination. These receptors all stem from a man between 18 and 29 years old who received the YFV17D yellow fever vaccine.

The chain joins TRBV7-3 to TRBJ2-5; D could derive from TRBD1 or TRBD2 (5 bases each). Trimming stripped 5 bases from V and 2 bases from J, with 9 bases between. CDR1 is SGHTA and CDR2 is FQGTGA in the germline V gene. This CDR3 has 13 amino acids. CDR3 DNA sequence: TGTGCCAGCAGCCGGGACCATCAAGAGACCCAGTACTTC. Its translation is CASSRDHQETQYF.

The V gene is TRBV11-1, the J gene TRBJ1-1, with D tentatively TRBD1 (6 bases). The CDR3 consists of 15 residues. The V gene lost 5 bases and the J gene lost 1 base, with 14 bases spanning the gap. Germline V CDR1 and CDR2: SGHAT, FQDESV (reference sequence). For the CDR3, the DNA is TGTGCCAGCAGCCTCCGGACAGCCTGGAACACTGAAGCTTTCTTT. This gives the protein CASSLRTAWNTEAFF. Full variable domain (missing parts from reference TRBV11-1 and TRBJ1-1): EAEVAQSPRYKITEKSQAVAFWCDPISGHATLYWYRQILGQGPELLVQFQDESVVDDSQLPKDRFSAERLKGVDSTLKIQPAELGDSAMYLCASSLRTAWNTEAFFGQGTRLTVV.

The V gene is TRBV7-2, the J gene TRBJ2-7; a possible D gene is TRBD1 (5 bases). Germline V gives CDR1 SGHTA, CDR2 FQGNSA. CDR3 length: 13 amino acids. Trimming pared 0 bases from V and 6 bases from J, leaving 9 bases between. The CDR3 region has the DNA TGTGCCAGCAGCTTAGCCCAGGGTGGCGAGCAGTACGTC. It encodes CASSLAQGGEQYV.

The rearrangement uses TRBV7-2 and TRBJ2-1, with 8 bases matching TRBD2. The CDR3 extends over 17 amino acids. Per the germline V gene, CDR1 is SGHTA and CDR2 is FQGNSA. V shed 4 bases and J 2 bases; nucleotides not matched to a gene: 10. CDR3 nucleotide sequence: TGTGCCAGCAGCTCGTCGCAACTAGCGGTCGCCTACAATGAGCAGTTCTTC. This codes for CASSSSQLAVAYNEQFF.

The chain joins TRBV29-1 to TRBJ1-1; D gene ambiguous. Germline values: CDR1 SQVTM, CDR2 ANQGSEA. This CDR3 has 14 amino acids. V was clipped by 7 bases and J by 5 bases, with 20 bases between them. As DNA, the CDR3 is TGCAGCGGGGTCCATGGGGTCCTGAGGACTGAAGCTTTCTTT. This codes for CSGVHGVLRTEAFF.

To note about this clonotype: The germline gene is not matched at one end of the junction; a read error may be the cause. The chain combines TRBV2 with TRBJ1-5; D is possibly TRBD1 (6 bases). The CDR3 length is 15 residues. Looked up from germline, CDR1 is SNHLY and CDR2 is FYNNEI. The CDR3 reads CASSSQGYSDQPQHF. The CDR3, as DNA: TGTGCCAGCAGCTCCCAGGGGTATAGCGATCAGCCCCAGCATTTT.

The chain has TRBV9 and TRBJ2-1; 14 bases map to TRBD2. The CDR3 extends over 15 amino acids. V gave up 0 bases and J gave up 9 bases; unmatched junction bases: 2. CDR1 and CDR2 from the germline V gene are SGDLS and YYNGEE. CDR3 sequence (DNA): TGTGCCAGCAGCGTAGGGACTAGCGGGGGGACTGAGCAGTTCTTC. It codes for CASSVGTSGGTEQFF. Full variable domain (missing parts from reference TRBV9 and TRBJ2-1): DSGVTQTPKHLITATGQRVTLRCSPRSGDLSVYWYQQSLDQGLQFLIQYYNGEERAKGNILERFSAQQFPDLHSELNLSSLELGDSALYFCASSVGTSGGTEQFFGPGTRLTVL.

This clonotype was seen more than once but under ten times. This chain connects TRBV6-5 to TRBJ1-3; D gene ambiguous. V was trimmed by 2 bases and J by 2 bases, leaving 4 bases between them. The germline V gene encodes CDR1 MNHEY and CDR2 SVGAGI. The CDR3 contains 13 residues. CDR3 DNA sequence: TGTGCCAGCAGTTACGGCACTGGAAACACCATATATTTT. Translation gives CASSYGTGNTIYF.

This clonotype was recorded many times. The CDR3 coding sequence is TGTGCCAGCAGCTTAGCTACAGGGCCCGCCGGGGAGCTGTTTTTT. Translation: CASSLATGPAGELFF. The J gene is TRBJ2-2, the V gene TRBV7-6; tentatively, D is TRBD1 (6 bases). The CDR3 sequence is 15 residues long. CDR1 is SGHVS and CDR2 is FNYEAQ in the germline V gene. V was cut by 0 bases and J by 6 bases, with 11 bases left in between. Combining the CDR3 with reference TRBV7-6 and TRBJ2-2 gives the whole variable domain GAGVSQSPRYKVTKRGQDVALRCDPISGHVSLYWYRQALGQGPEFLTYFNYEAQQDKSGLPNDRFSAERPEGSISTLTIQRTEQRDSAMYRCASSLATGPAGELFFGEGSRLTVL.

This clonotype was seen a handful of times. This rearrangement joins TRBV7-2 to TRBJ1-5; weak D call: TRBD1 (5 bases). With 7 bases removed from V and 4 bases from J, the gap between germline ends came to 14 bases. The CDR3 has 14 amino acids. The V gene's germline CDR1 is SGHTA and CDR2 FQGNSA. As DNA, the CDR3 is TGTGCCAGCACCCTCACGGGGGAAAATCAGCCCCAGCATTTT. Protein product: CASTLTGENQPQHF.

This clonotype was found many times. The chain is built from TRBV7-2 and TRBJ1-4, with D uncertain. The germline gives CDR1 SGHTA, CDR2 FQGNSA. This CDR3 comprises 14 residues. Deletions cut 5 bases from V and 4 bases from J, with 11 bases between. In nucleotides, the CDR3 is TGTGCCAGCAGCCCGGGAAGGCGTAATGAAAAACTGTTTTTT. Amino acids: CASSPGRRNEKLFF.